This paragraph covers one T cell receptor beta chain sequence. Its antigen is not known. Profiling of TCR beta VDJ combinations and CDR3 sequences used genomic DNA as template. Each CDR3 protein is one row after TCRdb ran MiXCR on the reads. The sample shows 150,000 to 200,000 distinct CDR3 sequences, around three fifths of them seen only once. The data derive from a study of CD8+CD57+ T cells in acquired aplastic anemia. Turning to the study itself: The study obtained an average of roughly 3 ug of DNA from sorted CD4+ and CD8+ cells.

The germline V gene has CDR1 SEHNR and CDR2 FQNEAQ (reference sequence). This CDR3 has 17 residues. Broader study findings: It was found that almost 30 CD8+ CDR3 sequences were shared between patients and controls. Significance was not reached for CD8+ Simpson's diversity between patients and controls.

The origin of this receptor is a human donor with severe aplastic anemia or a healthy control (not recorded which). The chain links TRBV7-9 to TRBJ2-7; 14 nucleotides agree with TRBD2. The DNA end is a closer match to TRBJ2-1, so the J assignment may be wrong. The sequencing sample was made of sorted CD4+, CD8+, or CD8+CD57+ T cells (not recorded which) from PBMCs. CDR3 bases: TGTGCCAGCAGCTTAGGGACTAGCGGGAGGTCTCTCGATGAGCAGTTCTTC. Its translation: CASSLGTSGRSLDEQFF.